This TCR beta chain derives from a study of a mutant IDH1 vaccine in newly diagnosed glioma. Study at large: Treated patients comprised about 62% males and roughly 40% females, mean age about 43 years.

Trimming removed 0 bases at V and 4 bases at J, with 12 bases between. Germline V gene lookup returns CDR1 SNHLY and CDR2 FYNNEI. The length of the CDR3 is 16 residues. Sample time point: baseline, week 1 (first vaccination visit). The treatment was: pre-vaccination baseline after standard-of-care therapy. Clones were sequenced by immunoSEQ multiplex PCR, and TCRdb holds only the in-frame ones, with some missing. The data show roughly 32,000 clones, 80% to 85% seen once. Notes on the study in general: Patients showed vaccine-induced immune responses at a rate of 93.3%.

For this clone: The antigen remains undetermined.

Source: peripheral blood mononuclear cells (PBMCs), taken from a glioma patient treated with radiotherapy, temozolomide or both. V usage is TRBV2 and J usage is TRBJ2-2; D is unclear. The origin of this receptor is a man aged 45-65 years with glioma. Some clones in this sample may be carry-over from other donors' samples. CDR3 protein: CASSEARLGSTGELFF. The CDR3 region has the DNA TGTGCCAGCAGTGAAGCGCGATTGGGGTCCACCGGGGAGCTGTTTTTT. The full variable domain, its missing parts supplied by reference TRBV2 and TRBJ2-2, is EPEVTQTPSHQVTQMGQEVILRCVPISNHLYFYWYRQILGQKVEFLVSFYNNEISEKSEIFDDQFSVERPDGSNFTLKIRSTKLEDSAMYFCASSEARLGSTGELFFGEGSRLTVL.